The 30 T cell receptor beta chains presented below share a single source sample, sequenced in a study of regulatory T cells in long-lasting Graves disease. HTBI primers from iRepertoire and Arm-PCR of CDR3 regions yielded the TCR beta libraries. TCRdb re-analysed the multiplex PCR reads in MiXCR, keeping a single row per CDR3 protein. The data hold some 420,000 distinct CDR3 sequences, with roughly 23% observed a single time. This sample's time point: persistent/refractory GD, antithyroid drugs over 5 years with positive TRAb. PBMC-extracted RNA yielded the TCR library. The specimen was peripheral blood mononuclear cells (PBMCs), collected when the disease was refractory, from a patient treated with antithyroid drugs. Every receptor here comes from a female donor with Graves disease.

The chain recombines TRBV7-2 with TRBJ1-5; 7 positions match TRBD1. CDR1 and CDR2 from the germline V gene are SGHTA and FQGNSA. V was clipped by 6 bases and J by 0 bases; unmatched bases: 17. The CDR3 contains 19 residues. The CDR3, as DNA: TGTGCCAGCAGTCCGGGGAGGGGGCGCGCAAGGTCTAGCAATCAGCCCCAGCATTTT. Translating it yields CASSPGRGRARSSNQPQHF.

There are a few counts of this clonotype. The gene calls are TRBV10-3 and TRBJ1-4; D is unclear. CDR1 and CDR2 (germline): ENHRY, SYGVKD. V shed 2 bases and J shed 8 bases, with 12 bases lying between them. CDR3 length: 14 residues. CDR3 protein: CAISESGAGEKLFF. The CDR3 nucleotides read TGTGCCATCAGTGAGAGCGGAGCGGGGGAAAAACTGTTTTTT.

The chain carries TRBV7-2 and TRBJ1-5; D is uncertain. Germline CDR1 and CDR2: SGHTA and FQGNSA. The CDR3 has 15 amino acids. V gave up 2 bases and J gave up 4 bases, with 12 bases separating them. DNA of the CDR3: TGTGCCAGCAGCTTATTCGAGGGCGGGAATCAGCCCCAGCATTTT. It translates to CASSLFEGGNQPQHF.

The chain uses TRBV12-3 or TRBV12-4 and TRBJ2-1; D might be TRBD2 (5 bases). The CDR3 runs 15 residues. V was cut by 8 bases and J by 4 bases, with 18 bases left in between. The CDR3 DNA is TGTGCCAGCTCACCAACGCGGGCGGGTTACAATGAGCAGTTCTTC. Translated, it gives CASSPTRAGYNEQFF.

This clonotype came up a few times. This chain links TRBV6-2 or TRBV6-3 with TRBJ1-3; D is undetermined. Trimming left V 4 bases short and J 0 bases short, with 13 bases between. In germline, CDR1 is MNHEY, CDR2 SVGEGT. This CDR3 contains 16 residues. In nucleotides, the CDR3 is TGTGCCAGCAGTTCTCTGACGGATAGCTCTGGAAACACCATATATTTT. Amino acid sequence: CASSSLTDSSGNTIYF.

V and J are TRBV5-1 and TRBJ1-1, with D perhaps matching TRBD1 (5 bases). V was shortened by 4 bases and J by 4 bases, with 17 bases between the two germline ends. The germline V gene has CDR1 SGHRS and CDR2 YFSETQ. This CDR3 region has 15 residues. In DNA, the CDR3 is TGCGCCAGCAGCCTCGAGACAGCTCCTGTCACTGAAGCTTTCTTT. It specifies CASSLETAPVTEAFF.

The CDR3 loop is CASGLFLYRVKAEAFF. The DNA for the CDR3 is TGTGCTAGTGGTTTGTTCCTTTATCGGGTGAAGGCTGAAGCTTTCTTT. This sequence joins TRBV12-5 and TRBJ1-1; D ambiguous. The CDR3 extends over 16 amino acids. V was cut by 2 bases and J by 6 bases, with 19 bases left in between. Germline lookup yields CDR1 LGHNT and CDR2 FRNRAP.

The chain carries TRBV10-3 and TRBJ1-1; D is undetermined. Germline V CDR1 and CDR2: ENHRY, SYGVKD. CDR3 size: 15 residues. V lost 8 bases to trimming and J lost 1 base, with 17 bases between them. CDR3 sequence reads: CAISIVGETNTEAFF. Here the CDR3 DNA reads TGTGCCATCTCCATCGTGGGAGAGACGAACACTGAAGCTTTCTTT.

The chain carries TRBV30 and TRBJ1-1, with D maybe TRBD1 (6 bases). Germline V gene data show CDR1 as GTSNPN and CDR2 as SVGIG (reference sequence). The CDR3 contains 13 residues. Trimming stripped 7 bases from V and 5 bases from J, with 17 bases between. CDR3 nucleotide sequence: TGTGCCTTCAAAATGGGACAAGGAACTGAAGCTTTCTTT. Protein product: CAFKMGQGTEAFF.

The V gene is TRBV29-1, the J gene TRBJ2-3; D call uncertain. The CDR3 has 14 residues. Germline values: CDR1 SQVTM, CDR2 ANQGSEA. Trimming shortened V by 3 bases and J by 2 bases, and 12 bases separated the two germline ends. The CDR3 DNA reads TGCAGCGTTGAGGGTCCACTCTTCACAGATACGCAGTATTTT. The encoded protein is CSVEGPLFTDTQYF.

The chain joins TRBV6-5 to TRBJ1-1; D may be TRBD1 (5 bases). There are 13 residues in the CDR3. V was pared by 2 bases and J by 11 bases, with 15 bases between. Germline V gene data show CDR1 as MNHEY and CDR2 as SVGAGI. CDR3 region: CASSYGSGLGAFF. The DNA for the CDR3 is TGTGCCAGCAGTTACGGGTCGGGGCTTGGGGCTTTCTTT.

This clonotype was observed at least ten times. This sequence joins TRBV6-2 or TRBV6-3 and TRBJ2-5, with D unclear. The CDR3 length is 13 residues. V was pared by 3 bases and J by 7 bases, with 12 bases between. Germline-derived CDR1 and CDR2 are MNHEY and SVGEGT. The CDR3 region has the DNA TGTGCCAGCAGTTATGAACTTAAGGGGACCCAGTACTTC. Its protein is CASSYELKGTQYF.

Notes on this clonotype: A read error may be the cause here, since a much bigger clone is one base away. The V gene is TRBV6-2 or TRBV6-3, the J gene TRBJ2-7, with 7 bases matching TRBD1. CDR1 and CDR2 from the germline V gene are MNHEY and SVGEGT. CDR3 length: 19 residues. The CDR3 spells CAGSRAPDREGMEGREQYF. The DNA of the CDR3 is TGTGCCGGCAGCCGCGCCCCCGACAGGGAAGGGATGGAAGGGCGCGAGCAGTACTTC.

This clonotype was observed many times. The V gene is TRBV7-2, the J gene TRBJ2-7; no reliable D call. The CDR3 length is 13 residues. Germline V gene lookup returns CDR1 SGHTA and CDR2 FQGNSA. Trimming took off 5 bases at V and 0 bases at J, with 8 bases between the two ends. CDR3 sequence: CASSATYSYEQYF. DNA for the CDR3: TGTGCCAGCAGCGCGACATACTCCTACGAGCAGTACTTC.

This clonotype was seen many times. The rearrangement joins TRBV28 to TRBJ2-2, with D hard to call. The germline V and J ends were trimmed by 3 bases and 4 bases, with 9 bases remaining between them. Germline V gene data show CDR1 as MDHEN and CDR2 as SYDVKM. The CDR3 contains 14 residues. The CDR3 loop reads CASSFLLGTGELFF. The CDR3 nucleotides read TGTGCCAGCAGTTTCCTGCTAGGCACCGGGGAGCTGTTTTTT.

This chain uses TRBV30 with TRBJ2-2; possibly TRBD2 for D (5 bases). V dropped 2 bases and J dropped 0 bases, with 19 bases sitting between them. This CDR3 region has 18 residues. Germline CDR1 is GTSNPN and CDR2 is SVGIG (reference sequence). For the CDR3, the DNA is TGTGCCTGGAGTCGGTATCAGGAGGCCTTCTCGAACACCGGGGAGCTGTTTTTT. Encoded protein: CAWSRYQEAFSNTGELFF.

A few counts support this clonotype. The CDR3 reads CASSIDREGGGNNEKLFF. The CDR3 nucleotides read TGTGCCAGTAGTATAGATCGTGAGGGCGGAGGAAATAATGAAAAACTGTTTTTT. The V gene is TRBV19, the J gene TRBJ1-4; D not resolved. Germline CDR1 and CDR2: LNHDA and SQIVND (reference sequence). The CDR3 has 18 amino acids. V dropped 0 bases and J dropped 4 bases, with 18 bases sitting between them.

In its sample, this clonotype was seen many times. The CDR3 DNA sequence: TGTGCCAGCAGCTTAGGGCAGAGGGTTTCACCCCTCCACTTT. Amino acid sequence: CASSLGQRVSPLHF. V is TRBV7-2 and J is TRBJ1-6, with no clear D. CDR1 and CDR2 from the germline V gene are SGHTA and FQGNSA. The V end was cut by 1 base, the J end by 9 bases, with 10 bases between. This CDR3 region has 14 residues.

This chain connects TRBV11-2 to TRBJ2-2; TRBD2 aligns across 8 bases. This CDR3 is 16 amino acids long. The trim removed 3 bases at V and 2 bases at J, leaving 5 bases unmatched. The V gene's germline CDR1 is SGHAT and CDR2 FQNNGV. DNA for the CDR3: TGTGCCAGCAGCTTGGCCGGGACTAGAAACACCGGGGAGCTGTTTTTT. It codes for CASSLAGTRNTGELFF. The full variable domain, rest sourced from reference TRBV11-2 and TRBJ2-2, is EAGVAQSPRYKIIEKRQSVAFWCNPISGHATLYWYQQILGQGPKLLIQFQNNGVVDDSQLPKDRFSAERLKGVDSTLKIQPAKLEDSAVYLCASSLAGTRNTGELFFGEGSRLTVL.

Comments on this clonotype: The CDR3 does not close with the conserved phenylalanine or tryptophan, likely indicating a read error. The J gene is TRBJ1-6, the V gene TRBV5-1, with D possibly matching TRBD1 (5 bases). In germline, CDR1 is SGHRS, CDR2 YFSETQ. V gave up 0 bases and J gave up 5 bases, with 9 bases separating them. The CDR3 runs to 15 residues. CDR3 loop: CASSLDGQNNSPLHL. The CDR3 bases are TGCGCCAGCAGCTTGGATGGACAAAATAATTCACCCCTCCACCTT.

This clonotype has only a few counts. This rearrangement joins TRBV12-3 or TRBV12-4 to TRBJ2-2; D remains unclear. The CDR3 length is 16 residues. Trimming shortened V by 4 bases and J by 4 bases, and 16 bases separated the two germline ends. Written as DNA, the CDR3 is TGTGCCAGCAGTTATCGAAAGGTTGCGGTCACCGGGGAGCTGTTTTTT. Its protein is CASSYRKVAVTGELFF.

The CDR3 DNA reads as TGCAGTGCTAGTTACTCCGGGACAGAAGATAACAATCAGCCCCAGCATTTT. Translating it yields CSASYSGTEDNNQPQHF. V and J are TRBV20-1 and TRBJ1-5; 7 positions match TRBD1. Germline trimming cut 3 bases from V and 3 bases from J; bases unmatched to any gene: 14. This CDR3 contains 17 residues. Germline values: CDR1 DFQATT, CDR2 SNEGSKA (reference sequence).

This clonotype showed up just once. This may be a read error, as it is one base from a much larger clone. Written as DNA, the CDR3 is TGTGCCAGCAGCGAACGGGGAAGGCCTCTAACTGAAGCTTTCTTT. Protein product: CASSERGRPLTEAFF. V and J are TRBV11-2 and TRBJ1-1, with D uncertain. V was shortened by 5 bases and J by 5 bases, with 18 bases between the two germline ends. The germline CDR1 and CDR2 sequences are SGHAT and FQNNGV. This CDR3 has 15 residues.

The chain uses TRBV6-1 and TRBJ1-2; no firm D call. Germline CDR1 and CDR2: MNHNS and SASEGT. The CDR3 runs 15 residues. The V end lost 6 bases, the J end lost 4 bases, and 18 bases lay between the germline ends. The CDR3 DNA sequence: TGTGCCAGCAGGATCGGGATGGAGTGCTCCTATGGCTACACCTTC. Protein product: CASRIGMECSYGYTF.

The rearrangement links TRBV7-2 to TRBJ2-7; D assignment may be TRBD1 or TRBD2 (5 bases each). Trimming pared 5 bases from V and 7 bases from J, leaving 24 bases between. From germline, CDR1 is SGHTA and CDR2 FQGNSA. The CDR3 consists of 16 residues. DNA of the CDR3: TGTGCCAGCAGCACCTCGTCCGGGGCCCCGGCGTCTGAGCAGTACTTC. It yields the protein CASSTSSGAPASEQYF.

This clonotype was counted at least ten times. CDR3 in amino acids: CATSRDGTLIDEQYF. The CDR3 nucleotides read TGTGCCACCAGCAGAGATGGGACTCTTATTGACGAGCAGTACTTC. The chain couples TRBV15 to TRBJ2-7, with D possibly TRBD2 on 6 matching bases. The V end was cut by 0 bases, the J end by 5 bases, with 14 bases between. The CDR3 covers 15 residues. The germline V gene encodes CDR1 LNHNV and CDR2 YYDKDF (reference sequence). Full variable domain (rest looked up from reference TRBV15 and TRBJ2-7): DAMVIQNPRYQVTQFGKPVTLSCSQTLNHNVMYWYQQKSSQAPKLLFHYYDKDFNNEADTPDNFQSRRPNTSFCFLDIRSPGLGDTAMYLCATSRDGTLIDEQYFGPGTRLTVT.

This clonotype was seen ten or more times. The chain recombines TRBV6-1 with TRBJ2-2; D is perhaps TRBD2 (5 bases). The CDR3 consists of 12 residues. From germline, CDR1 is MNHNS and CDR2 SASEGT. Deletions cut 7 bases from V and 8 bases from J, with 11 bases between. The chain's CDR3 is CASTQGGGELFF. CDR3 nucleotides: TGTGCCAGCACCCAAGGCGGGGGGGAGCTGTTTTTT.

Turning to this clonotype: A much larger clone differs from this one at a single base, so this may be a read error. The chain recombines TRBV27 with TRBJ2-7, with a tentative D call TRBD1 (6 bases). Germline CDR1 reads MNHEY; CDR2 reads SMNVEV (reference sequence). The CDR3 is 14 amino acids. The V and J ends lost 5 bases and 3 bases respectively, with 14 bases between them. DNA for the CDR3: TGTGCCAGCAGTCTTCGGACAGATCACTACGAGCAGTACTTC. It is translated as CASSLRTDHYEQYF.

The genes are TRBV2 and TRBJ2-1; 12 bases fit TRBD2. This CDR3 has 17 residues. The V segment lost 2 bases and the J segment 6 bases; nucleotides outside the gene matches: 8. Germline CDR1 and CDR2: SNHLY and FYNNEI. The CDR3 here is CASSEIELAGGGNEQFF. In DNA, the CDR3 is TGTGCCAGCAGTGAAATCGAGCTAGCGGGGGGGGGCAATGAGCAGTTCTTC.

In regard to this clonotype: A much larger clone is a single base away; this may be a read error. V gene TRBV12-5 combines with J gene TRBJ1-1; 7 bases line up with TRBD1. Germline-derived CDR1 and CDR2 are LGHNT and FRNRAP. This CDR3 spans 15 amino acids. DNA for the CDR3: TGTGCTAGTGGTAAAAGGACAGGTACGAACACTGAAACTTTCTTT. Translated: CASGKRTGTNTETFF.